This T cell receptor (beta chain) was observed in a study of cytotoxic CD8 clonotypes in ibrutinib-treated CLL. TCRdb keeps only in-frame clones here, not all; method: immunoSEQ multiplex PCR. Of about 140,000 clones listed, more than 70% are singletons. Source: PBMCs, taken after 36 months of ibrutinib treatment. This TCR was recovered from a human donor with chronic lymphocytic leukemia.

CDR3 nucleotides: TGCGCCAGCAGCCAAGAGGAGAGACAGGGAGGATATGGCTACACCTTC. It codes for CASSQEERQGGYGYTF. J is TRBJ1-2 and V is TRBV4-1; 7 nucleotides match TRBD1. This CDR3 has 16 amino acids. The germline CDR1 and CDR2 sequences are MGHRA and YSYEKL. V was clipped by 0 bases and J by 5 bases; unmatched bases: 9.